Sequencing of this TCR beta chain was carried out in a study of blood T cell repertoires in COVID-19 (TCRdb year 2020). Study-wide context: Samples covering the acute and convalescent phases of COVID-19 were provided by collaborators in the United States, Italy and Spain. The material from the prospective study consisted of cDNA or gDNA derived from T cells, B-cell-depleted T cells, or PBMCs. Deeply sampled blood TCRbeta repertoires from subjects exposed to, actively infected with, or recovered from COVID-19 were included in the dataset. A freely available public database, intended as a resource for researchers studying the immune response to SARS-CoV-2, is where the repertoires were released. Samples were obtained from the ongoing ImmuneRACE study (first 160 participants) and from about 1,300 subjects provided by 6 global collaborators. A de-identified subject ID, COVID-19 status, age in years and sex were almost always included in the sample metadata. Where available, HLA class I and class II types were obtained from metadata supplied by the sample provider rather than from assay-based typing. Overall study results and their limits: Clinical and demographic metadata were provided uncurated, with the amount varying by source and participant.

TCRbeta CDR3 regions were amplified from genomic DNA using the immunoSEQ Assay, a bias-controlled multiplex PCR. From the authors' description of their analysis: The number of nucleated cells in each sample was estimated from the amplification of reference gene primers within the assay. Sequence reads were collapsed and filtered to measure the absolute abundance of every unique TCRbeta CDR3 rearrangement. For each sample, productive Simpson clonality was calculated as the square root of Simpson's diversity index across productive rearrangements. Sourced from immuneACCESS, this table was stored by TCRdb with only in-frame sequences that have V and J called. A share of the clones is absent; for the studies checked, an unresolved V gene accounts for under half, and the remainder has no known explanation. That table furnishes V, J and clone size, whereas the DNA furnished D and trimming. Counted in this sample were hundreds of thousands of clones; 75% to 90% of them appeared once. The ten largest clones take up around 1% of the sample.

In the prospective study, participants were about 18 to 95 years old, resided in around 25 geographic areas of the United States, and were enrolled through a virtual design. Cohort assignment in the prospective study relied on participant-reported clinical history from a screening survey and a study questionnaire. ImmuneRACE Cohort 3 recovered participants were defined by two consecutive negative NP/OP PCR tests, healthcare professional clearance, or symptom resolution. Each participant in the prospective study had whole blood, serum and a nasopharyngeal or oropharyngeal swab collected by mobile phlebotomists. Additional blood draws and questionnaires over an approximately 2-month period could optionally be provided by prospective study participants. Before DNA extraction, prospective study blood samples were shipped either frozen or at room temperature. Trimming costs V 7 bases and J 3 bases, and their ends lie 10 bases apart. Counted from cysteine to phenylalanine, this CDR3 has 14 amino acids. CDR3 DNA only is kept here, 42 bases in frame from base 1. The germline V gene (reference sequence) provides CDR1 MNHEY and CDR2 SMNVEV.

This clone was observed a few times. The antigen it recognizes is unknown. Nothing much larger sits one base from this clone, and base qualities are not available. The source material was PBMCs or T cells enriched from blood (not recorded which). The sequence came from a man aged 18 to 29 who had recovered from COVID-19. Here the chain combines TRBV27 and TRBJ1-6; TRBD1 is possibly the D segment (5 matching bases). The sequenced DNA: TGTGCCAGCACCAACGGGGGCTATAATTCACCCCTCCACTTT. Its protein reads: CASTNGGYNSPLHF.